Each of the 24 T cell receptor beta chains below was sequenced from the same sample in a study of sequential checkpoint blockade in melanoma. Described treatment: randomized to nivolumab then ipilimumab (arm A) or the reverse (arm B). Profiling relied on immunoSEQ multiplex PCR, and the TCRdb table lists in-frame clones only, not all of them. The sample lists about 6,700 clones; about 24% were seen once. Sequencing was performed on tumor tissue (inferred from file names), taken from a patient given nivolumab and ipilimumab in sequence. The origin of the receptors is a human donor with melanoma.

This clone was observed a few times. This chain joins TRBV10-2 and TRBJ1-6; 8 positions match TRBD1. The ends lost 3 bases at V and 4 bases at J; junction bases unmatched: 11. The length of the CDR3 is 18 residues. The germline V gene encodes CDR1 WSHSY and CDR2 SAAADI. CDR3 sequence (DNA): TGCGCCAGCAGTGACGCAGGGGGCGCTTCCCAGTATAATTCACCCCTCCACTTT. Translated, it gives CASSDAGGASQYNSPLHF.

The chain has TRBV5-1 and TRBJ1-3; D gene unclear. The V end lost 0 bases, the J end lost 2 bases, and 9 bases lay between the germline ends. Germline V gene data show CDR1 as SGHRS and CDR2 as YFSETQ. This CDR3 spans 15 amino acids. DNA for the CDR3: TGCGCCAGCAGCTTGGGCCTTGGGGCTGGAAACACCATATATTTT. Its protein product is CASSLGLGAGNTIYF.

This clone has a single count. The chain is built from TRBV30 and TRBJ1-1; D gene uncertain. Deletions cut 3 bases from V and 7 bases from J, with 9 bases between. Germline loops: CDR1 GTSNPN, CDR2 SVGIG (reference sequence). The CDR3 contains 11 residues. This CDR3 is CAWRAQIEAFF. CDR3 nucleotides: TGTGCCTGGAGGGCCCAGATTGAAGCTTTCTTT.

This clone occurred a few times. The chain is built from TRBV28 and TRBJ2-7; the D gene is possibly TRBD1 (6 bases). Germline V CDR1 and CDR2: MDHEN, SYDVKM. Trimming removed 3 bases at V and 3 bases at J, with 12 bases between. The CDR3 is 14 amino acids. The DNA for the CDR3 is TGTGCCAGCAGTTTCCCACAGGGTGGCTACGAGCAGTACTTC. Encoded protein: CASSFPQGGYEQYF.

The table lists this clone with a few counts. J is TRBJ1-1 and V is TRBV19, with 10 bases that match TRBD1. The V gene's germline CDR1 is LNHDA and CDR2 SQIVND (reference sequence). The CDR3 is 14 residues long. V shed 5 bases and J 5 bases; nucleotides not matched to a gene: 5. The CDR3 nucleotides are TGTGCCAGTAGTTTGGGACAGGGGCGGACTGAAGCTTTCTTT. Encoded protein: CASSLGQGRTEAFF.

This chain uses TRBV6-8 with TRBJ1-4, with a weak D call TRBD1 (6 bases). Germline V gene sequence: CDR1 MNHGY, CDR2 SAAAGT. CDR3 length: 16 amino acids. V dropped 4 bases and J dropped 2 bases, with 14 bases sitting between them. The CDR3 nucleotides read TGTGCCAGCAGTTCCCGTACAGGGACCACTAATGAAAAACTGTTTTTT. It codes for CASSSRTGTTNEKLFF.

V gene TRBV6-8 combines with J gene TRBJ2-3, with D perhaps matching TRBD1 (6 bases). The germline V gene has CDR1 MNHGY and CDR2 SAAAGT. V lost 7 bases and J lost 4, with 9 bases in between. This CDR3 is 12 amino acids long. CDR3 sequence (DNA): TGTGCCAGCACCGCAGGGGCAGATACGCAGTATTTT. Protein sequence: CASTAGADTQYF.

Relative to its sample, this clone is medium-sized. CDR3 residues: CASSVGGVVNTEAFF. Here the CDR3 DNA reads TGTGCCAGCAGCGTAGGTGGAGTCGTGAACACTGAAGCTTTCTTT. The V gene is TRBV9, the J gene TRBJ1-1; D ambiguous. The CDR3 has 15 residues. V shed 0 bases and J shed 0 bases, with 9 bases lying between them. CDR1 is SGDLS, CDR2 YYNGEE, per germline.

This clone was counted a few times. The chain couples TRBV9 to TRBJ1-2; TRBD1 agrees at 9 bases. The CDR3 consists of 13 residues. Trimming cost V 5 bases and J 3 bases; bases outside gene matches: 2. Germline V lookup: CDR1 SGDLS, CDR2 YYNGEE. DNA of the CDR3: TGTGCCAGCAGAGACAGGGGGGACTATGGCTACACCTTC. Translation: CASRDRGDYGYTF.

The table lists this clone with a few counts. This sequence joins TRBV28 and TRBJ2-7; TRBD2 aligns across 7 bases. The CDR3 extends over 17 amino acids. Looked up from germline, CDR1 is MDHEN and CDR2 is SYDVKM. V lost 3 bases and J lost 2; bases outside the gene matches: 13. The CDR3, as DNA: TGTGCCAGCAGTTTTAGTCTCGGCGAGCGGGGAACCTACGAGCAGTACTTC. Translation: CASSFSLGERGTYEQYF.

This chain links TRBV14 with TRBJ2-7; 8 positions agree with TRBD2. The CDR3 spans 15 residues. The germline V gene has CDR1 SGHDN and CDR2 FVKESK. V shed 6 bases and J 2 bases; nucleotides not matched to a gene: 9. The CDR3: CASSQRGGGTYEQYF. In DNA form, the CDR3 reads TGTGCCAGCAGTCAAAGGGGCGGGGGGACCTACGAGCAGTACTTC.

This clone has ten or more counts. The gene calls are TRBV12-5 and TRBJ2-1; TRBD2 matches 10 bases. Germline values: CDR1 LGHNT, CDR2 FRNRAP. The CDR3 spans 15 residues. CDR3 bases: TGTGCCAGTATACAAAGCGGGAGGGCCTCCAATGAGCAGTTCTTC. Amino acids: CASIQSGRASNEQFF. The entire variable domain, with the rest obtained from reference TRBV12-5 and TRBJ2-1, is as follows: DARVTQTPRHKVTEMGQEVTMRCQPILGHNTVFWYRQTMMQGLELLAYFRNRAPLDDSGMPKDRFSAEMPDATLATLKIQPSEPRDSAVYFCASIQSGRASNEQFFGPGTRLTVL.

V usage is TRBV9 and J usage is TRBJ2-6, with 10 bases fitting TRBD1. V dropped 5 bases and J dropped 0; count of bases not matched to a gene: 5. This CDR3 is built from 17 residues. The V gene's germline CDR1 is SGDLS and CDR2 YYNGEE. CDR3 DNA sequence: TGTGCCAGCAGTCCGGACAGGGGGGCCTCTGGGGCCAACGTCCTGACTTTC. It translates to CASSPDRGASGANVLTF. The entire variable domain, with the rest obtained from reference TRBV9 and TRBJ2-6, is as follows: DSGVTQTPKHLITATGQRVTLRCSPRSGDLSVYWYQQSLDQGLQFLIQYYNGEERAKGNILERFSAQQFPDLHSELNLSSLELGDSALYFCASSPDRGASGANVLTFGAGSRLTVL.

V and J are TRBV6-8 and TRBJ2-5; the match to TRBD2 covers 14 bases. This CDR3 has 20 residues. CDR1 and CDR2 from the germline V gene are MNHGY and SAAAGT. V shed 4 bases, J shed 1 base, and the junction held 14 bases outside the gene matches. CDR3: CASSSRPPGLAGDLQETQYF. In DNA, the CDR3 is TGTGCCAGCAGTTCTAGACCCCCGGGACTAGCGGGGGACCTCCAAGAGACCCAGTACTTC.

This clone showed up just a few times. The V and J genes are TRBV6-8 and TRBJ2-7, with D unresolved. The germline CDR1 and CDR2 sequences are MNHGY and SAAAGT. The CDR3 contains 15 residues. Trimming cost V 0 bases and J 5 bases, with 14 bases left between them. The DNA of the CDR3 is TGTGCCAGCAGTTACTCGGCGGACGCCTTGGACGAGCAGTACTTC. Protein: CASSYSADALDEQYF.

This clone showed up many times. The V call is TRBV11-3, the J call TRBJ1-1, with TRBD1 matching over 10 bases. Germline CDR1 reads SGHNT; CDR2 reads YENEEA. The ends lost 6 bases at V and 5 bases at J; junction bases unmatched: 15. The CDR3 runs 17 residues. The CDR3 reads CASSLSPRDRGVTEAFF. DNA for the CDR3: TGTGCCAGCAGTCTGAGCCCGCGGGACAGGGGTGTGACTGAAGCTTTCTTT.

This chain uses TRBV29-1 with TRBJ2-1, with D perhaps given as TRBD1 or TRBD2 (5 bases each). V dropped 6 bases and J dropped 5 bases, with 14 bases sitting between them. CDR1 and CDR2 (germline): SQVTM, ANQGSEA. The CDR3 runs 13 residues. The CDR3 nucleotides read TGCAGCGTGTACCCCGGGACCCACAATGAGCAGTTCTTC. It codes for CSVYPGTHNEQFF.

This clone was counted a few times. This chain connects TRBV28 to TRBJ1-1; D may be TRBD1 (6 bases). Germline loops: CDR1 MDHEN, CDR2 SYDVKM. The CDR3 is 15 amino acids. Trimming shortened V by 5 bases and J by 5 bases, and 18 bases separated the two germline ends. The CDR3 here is CASSTKQQGFTEAFF. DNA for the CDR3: TGTGCCAGCAGTACGAAACAACAGGGTTTTACTGAAGCTTTCTTT.

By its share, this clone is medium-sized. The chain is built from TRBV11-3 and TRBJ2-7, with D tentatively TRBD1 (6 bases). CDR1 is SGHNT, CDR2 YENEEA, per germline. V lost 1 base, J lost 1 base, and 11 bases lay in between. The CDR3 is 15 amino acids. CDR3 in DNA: TGTGCCAGCAGCTTAGGTTTCCAGGGGTCCTACGAGCAGTACTTC. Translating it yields CASSLGFQGSYEQYF.

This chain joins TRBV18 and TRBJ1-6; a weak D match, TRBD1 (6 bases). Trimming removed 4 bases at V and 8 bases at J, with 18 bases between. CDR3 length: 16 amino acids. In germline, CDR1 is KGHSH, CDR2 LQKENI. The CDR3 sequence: CASSLAGLGADSPLHF. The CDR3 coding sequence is TGTGCCAGCTCACTGGCCGGTTTGGGGGCGGATTCACCCCTCCACTTT. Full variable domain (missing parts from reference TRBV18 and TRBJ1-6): NAGVMQNPRHLVRRRGQEARLRCSPMKGHSHVYWYRQLPEEGLKFMVYLQKENIIDESGMPKERFSAEFPKEGPSILRIQQVVRGDSAAYFCASSLAGLGADSPLHFGNGTRLTVT.

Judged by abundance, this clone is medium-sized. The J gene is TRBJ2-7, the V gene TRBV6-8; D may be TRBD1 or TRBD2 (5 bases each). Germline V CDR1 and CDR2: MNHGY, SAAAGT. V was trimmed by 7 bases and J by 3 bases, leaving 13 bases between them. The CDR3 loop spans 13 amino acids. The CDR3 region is CASNPGRFYEQYF. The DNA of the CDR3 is TGTGCCAGCAATCCGGGGCGATTCTACGAGCAGTACTTC.

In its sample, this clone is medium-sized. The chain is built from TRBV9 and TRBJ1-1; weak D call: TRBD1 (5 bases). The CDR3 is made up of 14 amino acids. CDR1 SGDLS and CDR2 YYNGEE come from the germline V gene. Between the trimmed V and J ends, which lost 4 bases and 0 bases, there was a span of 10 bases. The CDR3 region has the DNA TGTGCCAGCAGCCCCGCGGGGGTGAACACTGAAGCTTTCTTT. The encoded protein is CASSPAGVNTEAFF.

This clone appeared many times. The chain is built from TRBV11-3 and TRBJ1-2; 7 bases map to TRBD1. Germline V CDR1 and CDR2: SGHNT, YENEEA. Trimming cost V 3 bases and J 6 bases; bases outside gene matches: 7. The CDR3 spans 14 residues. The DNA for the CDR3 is TGTGCCAGCAGCTTGGTCTTGAGGGGGCATGGCTACACCTTC. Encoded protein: CASSLVLRGHGYTF.

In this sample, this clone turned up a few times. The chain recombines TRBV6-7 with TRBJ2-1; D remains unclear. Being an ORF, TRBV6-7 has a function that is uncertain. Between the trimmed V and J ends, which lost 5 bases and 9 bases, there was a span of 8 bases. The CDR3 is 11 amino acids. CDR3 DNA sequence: TGTGCCAGCAGTGAATGGGGTGAGCAGTTCTTC. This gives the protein CASSEWGEQFF.